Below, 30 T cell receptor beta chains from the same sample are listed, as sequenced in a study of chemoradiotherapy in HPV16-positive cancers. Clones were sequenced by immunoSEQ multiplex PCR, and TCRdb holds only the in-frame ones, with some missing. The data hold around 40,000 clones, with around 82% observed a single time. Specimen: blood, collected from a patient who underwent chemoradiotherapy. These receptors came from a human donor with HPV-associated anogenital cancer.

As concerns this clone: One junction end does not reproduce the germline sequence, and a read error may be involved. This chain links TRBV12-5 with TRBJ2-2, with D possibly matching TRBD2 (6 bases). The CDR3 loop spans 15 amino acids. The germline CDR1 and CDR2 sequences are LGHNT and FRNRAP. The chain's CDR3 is CASGLGGLGTGELFF. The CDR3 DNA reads TGTGCTAGTGGCTTGGGGGGTTTGGGCACCGGGGAGCTGTTTTTT.

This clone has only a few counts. In DNA, the CDR3 is TGCGCCAGCAGTTCTGGCTACGAGCAGTACTTC. Translating it yields CASSSGYEQYF. V gene TRBV10-1 combines with J gene TRBJ2-7; D gene unclear. The CDR3 contains 11 residues. CDR1 is WNHNN, CDR2 SYGVQD, per germline (reference sequence). V lost 5 bases and J 3 bases, leaving 5 bases between the germline ends.

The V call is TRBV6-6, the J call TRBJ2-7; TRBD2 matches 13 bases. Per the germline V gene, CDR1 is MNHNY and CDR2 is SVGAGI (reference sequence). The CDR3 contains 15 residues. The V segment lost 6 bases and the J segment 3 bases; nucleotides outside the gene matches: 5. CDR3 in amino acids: CASRQLAGGHYEQYF. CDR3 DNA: TGTGCCAGCAGACAACTAGCGGGGGGGCACTACGAGCAGTACTTC.

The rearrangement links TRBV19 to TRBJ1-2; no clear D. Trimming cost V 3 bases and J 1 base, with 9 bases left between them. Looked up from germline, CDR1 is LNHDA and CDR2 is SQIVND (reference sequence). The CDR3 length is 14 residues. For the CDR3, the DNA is TGTGCCAGTAGTATTTACAGCCTTAACTATGGCTACACCTTC. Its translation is CASSIYSLNYGYTF. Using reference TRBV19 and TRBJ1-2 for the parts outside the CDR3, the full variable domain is DGGITQSPKYLFRKEGQNVTLSCEQNLNHDAMYWYRQDPGQGLRLIYYSQIVNDFQKGDIAEGYSVSREKKESFPLTVTSAQKNPTAFYLCASSIYSLNYGYTFGSGTRLTVV.

The CDR3 DNA sequence: TGTGCCAGCAGCGCAAATCCCCGCGCAGATACGCAGTATTTT. As protein: CASSANPRADTQYF. This chain connects TRBV9 to TRBJ2-3; D ambiguous. The germline gives CDR1 SGDLS, CDR2 YYNGEE. V dropped 3 bases and J dropped 4 bases, with 12 bases sitting between them. This CDR3 has 14 amino acids.

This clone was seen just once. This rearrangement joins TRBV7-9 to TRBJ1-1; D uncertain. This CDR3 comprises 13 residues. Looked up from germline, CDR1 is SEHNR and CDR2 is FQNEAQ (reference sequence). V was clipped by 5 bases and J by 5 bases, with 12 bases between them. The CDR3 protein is CASSPNLRTEAFF. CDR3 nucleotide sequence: TGTGCCAGCAGCCCAAACCTTAGGACTGAAGCTTTCTTT.

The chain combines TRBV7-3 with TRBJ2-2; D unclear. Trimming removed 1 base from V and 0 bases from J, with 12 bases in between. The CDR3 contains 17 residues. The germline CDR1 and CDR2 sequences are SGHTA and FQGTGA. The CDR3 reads CASSLRTIGANTGELFF. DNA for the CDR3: TGTGCCAGCAGCTTAAGAACCATAGGTGCGAACACCGGGGAGCTGTTTTTT. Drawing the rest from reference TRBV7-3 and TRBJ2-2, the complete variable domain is GAGVSQTPSNKVTEKGKYVELRCDPISGHTALYWYRQSLGQGPEFLIYFQGTGAADDSGLPNDRFFAVRPEGSVSTLKIQRTERGDSAVYLCASSLRTIGANTGELFFGEGSRLTVL.

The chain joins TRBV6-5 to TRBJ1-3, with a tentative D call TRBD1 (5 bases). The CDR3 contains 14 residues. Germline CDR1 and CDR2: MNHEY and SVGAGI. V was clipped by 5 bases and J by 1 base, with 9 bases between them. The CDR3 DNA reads TGTGCCAGCAGTCCAGGGAATTCTGGAAACACCATATATTTT. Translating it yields CASSPGNSGNTIYF.

CDR3 nucleotide sequence: TGTGCCAGCAGCTTGGGCGAATTAAATGAGCAGTTCTTC. Its translation: CASSLGELNEQFF. The V gene is TRBV5-6, the J gene TRBJ2-1; D remains unclear. CDR1 and CDR2 from the germline V gene are SGHDT and YYEEEE. The V end lost 0 bases, the J end lost 7 bases, and 8 bases lay between the germline ends. This CDR3 is built from 13 residues.

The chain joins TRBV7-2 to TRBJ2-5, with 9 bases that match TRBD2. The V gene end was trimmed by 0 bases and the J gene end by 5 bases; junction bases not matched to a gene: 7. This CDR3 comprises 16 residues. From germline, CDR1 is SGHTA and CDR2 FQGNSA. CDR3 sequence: CASSLALSGGRETQYF. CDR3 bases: TGTGCCAGCAGCTTAGCGTTAAGCGGGGGGCGGGAGACCCAGTACTTC.

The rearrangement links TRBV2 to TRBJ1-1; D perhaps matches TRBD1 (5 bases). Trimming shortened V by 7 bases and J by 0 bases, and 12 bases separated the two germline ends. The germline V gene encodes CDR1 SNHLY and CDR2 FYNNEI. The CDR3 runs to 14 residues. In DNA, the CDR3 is TGTGCCAGCAACCTCAGGGACCTGAACACTGAAGCTTTCTTT. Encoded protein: CASNLRDLNTEAFF.

CDR3 in DNA: TGTGCCAGCAGACAGGACTACGAGCAGTACTTC. It is translated as CASRQDYEQYF. V is TRBV5-8 and J is TRBJ2-7; perhaps TRBD1 as D (5 bases). Trimming removed 5 bases from V and 3 bases from J, with 6 bases in between. The V gene's germline CDR1 is SGHTS and CDR2 YDEGEE. This CDR3 is 11 amino acids long.

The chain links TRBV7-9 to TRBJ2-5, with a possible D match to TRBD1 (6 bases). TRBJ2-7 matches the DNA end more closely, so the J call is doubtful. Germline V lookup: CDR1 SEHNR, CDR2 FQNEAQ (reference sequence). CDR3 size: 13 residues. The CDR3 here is CASSRQESYEQYF. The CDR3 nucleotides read TGTGCCAGCAGCCGACAGGAATCCTACGAGCAGTACTTC.

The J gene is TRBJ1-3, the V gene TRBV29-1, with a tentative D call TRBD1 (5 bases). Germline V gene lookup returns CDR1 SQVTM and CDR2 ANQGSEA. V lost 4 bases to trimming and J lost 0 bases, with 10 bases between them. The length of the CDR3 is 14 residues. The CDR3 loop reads CSVADRNSGNTIYF. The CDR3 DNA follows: TGCAGCGTTGCTGACAGAAACTCTGGAAACACCATATATTTT.

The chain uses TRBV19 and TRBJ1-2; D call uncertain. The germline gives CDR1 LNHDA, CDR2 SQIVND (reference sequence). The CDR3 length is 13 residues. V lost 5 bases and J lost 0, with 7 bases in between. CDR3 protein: CASSSGPNYGYTF. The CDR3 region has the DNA TGTGCCAGTAGTTCCGGCCCTAACTATGGCTACACCTTC.

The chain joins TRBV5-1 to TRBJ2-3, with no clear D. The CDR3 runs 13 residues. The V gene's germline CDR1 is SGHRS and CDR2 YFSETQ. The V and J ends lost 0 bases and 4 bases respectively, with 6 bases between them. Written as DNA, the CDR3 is TGCGCCAGCAGCTTGGGATATCCAGATACGCAGTATTTT. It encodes CASSLGYPDTQYF.

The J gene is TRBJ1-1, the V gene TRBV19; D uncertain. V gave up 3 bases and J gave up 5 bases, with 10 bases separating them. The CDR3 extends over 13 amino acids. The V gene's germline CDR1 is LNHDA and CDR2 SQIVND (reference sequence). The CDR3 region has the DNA TGTGCCAGTAGTATCCCAGAAGGAACTGAAGCTTTCTTT. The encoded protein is CASSIPEGTEAFF.

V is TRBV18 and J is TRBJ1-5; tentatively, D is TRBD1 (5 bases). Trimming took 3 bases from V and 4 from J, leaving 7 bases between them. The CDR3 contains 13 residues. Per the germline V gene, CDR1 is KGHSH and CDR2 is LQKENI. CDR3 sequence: CASSPGTNQPQHF. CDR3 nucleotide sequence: TGTGCCAGCTCACCGGGGACGAATCAGCCCCAGCATTTT. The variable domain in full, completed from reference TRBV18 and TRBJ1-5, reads NAGVMQNPRHLVRRRGQEARLRCSPMKGHSHVYWYRQLPEEGLKFMVYLQKENIIDESGMPKERFSAEFPKEGPSILRIQQVVRGDSAAYFCASSPGTNQPQHFGDGTRLSIL.

As DNA, the CDR3 is TGTGCCAGCAGCGCTACAGGGGGCGACTATGGCTACACCTTC. Its protein product is CASSATGGDYGYTF. The chain couples TRBV9 to TRBJ1-2, with 9 bases lining up with TRBD1. J lost 3 bases, V lost 3 bases, and 3 bases had no gene match. Per germline, CDR1 SGDLS and CDR2 YYNGEE. This CDR3 contains 14 residues.

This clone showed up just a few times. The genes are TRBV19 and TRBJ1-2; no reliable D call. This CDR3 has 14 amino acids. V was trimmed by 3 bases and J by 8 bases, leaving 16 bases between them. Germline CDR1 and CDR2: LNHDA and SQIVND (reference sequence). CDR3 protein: CASSIGTRLDGYTF. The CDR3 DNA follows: TGTGCCAGTAGTATTGGCACCCGCCTGGACGGCTACACCTTC.

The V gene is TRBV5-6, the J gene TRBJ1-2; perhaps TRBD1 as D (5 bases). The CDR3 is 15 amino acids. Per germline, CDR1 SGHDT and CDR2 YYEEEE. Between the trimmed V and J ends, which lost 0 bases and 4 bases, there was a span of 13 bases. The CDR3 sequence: CASSLGGGIAYGYTF. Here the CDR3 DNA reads TGTGCCAGCAGCTTGGGCGGGGGGATAGCCTATGGCTACACCTTC. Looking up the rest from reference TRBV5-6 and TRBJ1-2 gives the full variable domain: DAGVTQSPTHLIKTRGQQVTLRCSPKSGHDTVSWYQQALGQGPQFIFQYYEEEERQRGNFPDRFSGHQFPNYSSELNVNALLLGDSALYLCASSLGGGIAYGYTFGSGTRLTVV.

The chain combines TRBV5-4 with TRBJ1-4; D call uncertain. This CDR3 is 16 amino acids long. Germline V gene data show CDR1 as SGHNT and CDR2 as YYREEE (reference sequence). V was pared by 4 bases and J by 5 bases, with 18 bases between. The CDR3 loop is CASSVGGETKNEKLFF. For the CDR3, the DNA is TGTGCCAGCAGCGTGGGCGGCGAAACTAAGAATGAAAAACTGTTTTTT.

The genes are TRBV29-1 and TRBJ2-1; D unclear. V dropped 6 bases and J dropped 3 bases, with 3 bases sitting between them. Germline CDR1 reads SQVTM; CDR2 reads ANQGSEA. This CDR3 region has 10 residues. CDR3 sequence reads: CSVDYNEQFF. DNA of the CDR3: TGCAGCGTCGACTACAATGAGCAGTTCTTC.

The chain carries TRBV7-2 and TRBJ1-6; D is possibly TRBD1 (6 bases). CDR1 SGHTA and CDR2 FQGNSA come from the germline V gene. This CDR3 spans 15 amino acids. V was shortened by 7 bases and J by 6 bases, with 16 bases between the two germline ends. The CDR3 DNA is TGTGCCAGCACCCCAATACAGGGCACTAATTCACCCCTCCACTTT. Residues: CASTPIQGTNSPLHF.

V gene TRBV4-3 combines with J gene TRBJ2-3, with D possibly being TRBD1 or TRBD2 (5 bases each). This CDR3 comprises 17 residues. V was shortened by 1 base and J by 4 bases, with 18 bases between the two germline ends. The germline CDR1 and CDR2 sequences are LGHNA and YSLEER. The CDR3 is CASSQAVVGVGADTQYF. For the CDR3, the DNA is TGCGCCAGCAGCCAAGCAGTTGTAGGTGTGGGGGCAGATACGCAGTATTTT.

CDR3 coding DNA: TGTGCCATCAAGGAGGACATCACAGATACGCAGTATTTT. Protein: CAIKEDITDTQYF. This chain links TRBV10-3 with TRBJ2-3; D assignment may be TRBD1 or TRBD2 (5 bases each). The CDR3 is made up of 13 amino acids. Germline lookup yields CDR1 ENHRY and CDR2 SYGVKD. Deletions cut 7 bases from V and 2 bases from J, with 10 bases between.

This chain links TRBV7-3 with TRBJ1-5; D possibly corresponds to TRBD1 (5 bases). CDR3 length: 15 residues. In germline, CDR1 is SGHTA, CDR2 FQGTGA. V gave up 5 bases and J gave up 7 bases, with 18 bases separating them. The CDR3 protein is CASSLPSGVKQPQHF. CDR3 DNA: TGTGCCAGCAGCCTCCCCTCGGGGGTAAAACAGCCCCAGCATTTT.

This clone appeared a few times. The CDR3 sequence is CAISESGGEAFF. The CDR3 coding sequence is TGTGCCATCAGTGAGTCGGGGGGAGAAGCTTTCTTT. The chain links TRBV10-3 to TRBJ1-1; TRBD1 might be the D (5 bases). The CDR3 is made up of 12 amino acids. V lost 0 bases and J lost 8, with 7 bases in between. Germline loops: CDR1 ENHRY, CDR2 SYGVKD.

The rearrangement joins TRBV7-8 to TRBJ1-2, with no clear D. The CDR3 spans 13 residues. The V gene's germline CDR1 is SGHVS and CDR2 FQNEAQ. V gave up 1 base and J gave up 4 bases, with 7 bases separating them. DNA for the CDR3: TGTGCCAGCAGCTTAGAGCTCAGCTATGGCTACACCTTC. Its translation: CASSLELSYGYTF. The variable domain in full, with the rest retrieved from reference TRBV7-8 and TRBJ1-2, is GAGVSQSPRYKVAKRGQDVALRCDPISGHVSLFWYQQALGQGPEFLTYFQNEAQLDKSGLPSDRFFAERPEGSVSTLKIQRTQQEDSAVYLCASSLELSYGYTFGSGTRLTVV.

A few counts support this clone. The CDR3, as DNA: TGTGCCAGCAGAGACAGGTTTCAGGCTGAAGCTTTCTTT. Translation: CASRDRFQAEAFF. The chain uses TRBV6-5 and TRBJ1-1; a weak D match, TRBD1 (6 bases). V dropped 6 bases and J dropped 6 bases, with 14 bases sitting between them. The CDR3 loop spans 13 amino acids. Germline CDR1 and CDR2: MNHEY and SVGAGI.